The T cell receptor (beta chain) under discussion was sequenced for a study of blood T cell repertoires in COVID-19. Across the study: Researchers got acute and convalescent COVID-19 samples from the United States, Italy and Spain. From T cells, B-cell-depleted T cells, or PBMCs came the material, which was cDNA or gDNA.

As handled by the study authors: Amplifying reference gene primers gave estimates of nucleated cell counts. TCRdb's copy holds only in-frame clones and misses some; the assay was immunoSEQ multiplex PCR. That table furnishes V, J and clone size, whereas the DNA furnished D and trimming. The sample lists approximately 220,000 clones; about nine tenths were seen once. There are 15 residues in the CDR3. Trimming cost V 5 bases and J 4 bases; bases outside gene matches: 8. The V gene's germline CDR1 is MGHRA and CDR2 YSYEKL. The origin of this receptor is a man between 35 and 55 years old with acute or convalescent COVID-19. The sample taken for sequencing was peripheral blood. The chain combines TRBV4-1 with TRBJ1-5; TRBD1 agrees at 7 bases. CDR3 loop: CASSATGPENQPQHF. The CDR3 DNA follows: TGCGCCAGCAGCGCGACAGGGCCGGAAAATCAGCCCCAGCATTTT.